Below are 11 T cell receptor beta chains sequenced from a single sample in a study of breast tumors, draining lymph nodes, adjacent tissues. TCRdb used MiXCR to reprocess the multiplex PCR reads, holding one entry per CDR3 protein. The table shows about 270,000 distinct CDR3 sequences, with around 30% occurring only once. The lymph nodes were axillary draining lymph nodes from breast cancer patients. Input material: axillary lymph node tissue. The receptor set was obtained from a female donor with breast cancer. Some clones in this sample may be carry-over from other donors' samples.

There are a few counts of this clonotype. The DNA is left out, because the CDR3 cannot be placed on it with certainty; the CDR3 is given as TCRdb lists it. The chain employs TRBV7-7 and TRBJ2-5; no check of the table's D call, TRBD1, against the DNA was made. The length of the CDR3 is 14 amino acids, counting both ends. The germline gives CDR1 SSHAT, CDR2 FNYEAQ (reference sequence). CDR3 residues: CASSVADGAETQHF.

This clonotype was seen at least ten times. The chain recombines TRBV5-5 with TRBJ2-5; D is tentatively TRBD1 or TRBD2 (5 bases each). The CDR3 is 15 amino acids. Between the trimmed V and J ends, which lost 1 base and 2 bases, there was a span of 12 bases. CDR1 is SGHKS, CDR2 YYEKEE, per germline (reference sequence). This chain's CDR3 is CASSLIRERQETQYF. DNA of the CDR3: TGTGCCAGCAGCTTGATCAGGGAGCGGCAAGAGACCCAGTACTTC.

This clonotype has at least ten counts. The rearrangement uses TRBV5-1 and TRBJ2-1; D perhaps matches TRBD2 (5 bases). Germline loops: CDR1 SGHRS, CDR2 YFSETQ. V lost 0 bases and J 7 bases, leaving 14 bases between the germline ends. The CDR3 runs to 15 residues. Written as DNA, the CDR3 is TGCGCCAGCAGCTTGGGTTCCGCGGACTTTAATGAGCAGTTCTTC. This codes for CASSLGSADFNEQFF.

Ten or more counts support this clonotype. J is TRBJ2-7 and V is TRBV6-5, with D possibly TRBD2 on 6 matching bases. Germline lookup yields CDR1 MNHEY and CDR2 SVGAGI. With 2 bases removed from V and 2 bases from J, the gap between germline ends came to 7 bases. The CDR3 has 13 amino acids. The CDR3 region is CASSYKRAYEQYF. CDR3 bases: TGTGCCAGCAGTTACAAGCGGGCCTACGAGCAGTACTTC.

This clonotype was detected ten times or more. The chain joins TRBV4-2 to TRBJ1-6; D ambiguous. The V gene lost 1 base and the J gene lost 10 bases, with 8 bases spanning the gap. CDR3 length equals 13 residues. Germline V gene lookup returns CDR1 LGHNA and CDR2 YNFKEQ. The CDR3 region is CASSQGRGSPLHF. DNA for the CDR3: TGTGCCAGCAGCCAAGGGCGGGGATCACCCCTCCACTTT.

Details on this clonotype: This may stem from a read error, because a much larger clone lies one nucleotide away. The gene calls are TRBV9 and TRBJ2-5; D may be TRBD2 (6 bases). The germline gives CDR1 SGDLS, CDR2 YYNGEE. The CDR3 runs 14 residues. DNA of the CDR3: TGTGCCAGCAGCGTGGGGACTCATCAAGAGACCCAGTCCTTC. This encodes CASSVGTHQETQSF.

Only a few counts were recorded for this clonotype. A read error may explain this, as a much larger clone is one base away. This chain connects TRBV30 to TRBJ2-5; D is undetermined. CDR1 GTSNPN and CDR2 SVGIG come from the germline V gene (reference sequence). V shed 5 bases and J shed 1 base, with 5 bases lying between them. This CDR3 has 11 amino acids. CDR3 coding DNA: TGTGCCTGGGCCACCCAAGAGACCCAGTACTTC. Translation gives CAWATQETQYF.

The gene calls are TRBV10-2 and TRBJ2-3; 14 bases match TRBD2. The CDR3 has 18 amino acids. Germline CDR1 and CDR2: WSHSY and SAAADI. The V gene end was trimmed by 0 bases and the J gene end by 3 bases; junction bases not matched to a gene: 5. CDR3 DNA: TGCGCCAGCAGTGAGTCCGGGACTAGCGGGAGTTTAACAGATACGCAGTATTTT. Its protein product is CASSESGTSGSLTDTQYF.

This clonotype was seen repeatedly, ten times or more. The CDR3 loop is CATGSPGNTIYF. The CDR3 region has the DNA TGTGCCACCGGGAGCCCCGGAAACACCATATATTTT. The rearrangement uses TRBV19 and TRBJ1-3; D is unresolved. CDR1 is LNHDA and CDR2 is SQIVND in the germline V gene (reference sequence). This CDR3 is built from 12 residues. The V gene lost 10 bases and the J gene lost 4 bases, with 11 bases spanning the gap.

This clonotype was counted between two and nine times. This may arise from a read error, as a much more abundant clone is one base away. V and J are TRBV12-3 or TRBV12-4 and TRBJ2-2; 9 nucleotides line up with TRBD1. CDR3 length: 16 amino acids. The ends lost 5 bases at V and 4 bases at J; junction bases unmatched: 8. CDR3 DNA: TGTGCCAGCAGTATGACAGGGGGATGTGGCACCGGGGAGCTGTTTTTT. This encodes CASSMTGGCGTGELFF.

The chain links TRBV6-1 to TRBJ1-6, with D unresolved. Trimming removed 7 bases at V and 10 bases at J, with 14 bases between. The CDR3 is made up of 13 amino acids. Germline CDR1 is MNHNS and CDR2 is SASEGT. The CDR3 loop reads CASNLLDGSPLHF. The CDR3, as DNA: TGTGCCAGCAACCTCCTCGACGGGTCACCCCTCCACTTT.